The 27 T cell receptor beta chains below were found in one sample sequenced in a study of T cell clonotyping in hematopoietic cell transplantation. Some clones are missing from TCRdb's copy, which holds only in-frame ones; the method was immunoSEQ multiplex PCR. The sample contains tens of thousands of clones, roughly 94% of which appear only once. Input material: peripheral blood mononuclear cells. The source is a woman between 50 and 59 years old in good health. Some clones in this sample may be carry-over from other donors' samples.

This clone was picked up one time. CDR3 amino acids: CASSLTGGTDTQYF. The CDR3 nucleotides read TGTGCCAGCAGCTTAACAGGGGGCACAGATACGCAGTATTTT. V usage is TRBV7-3 and J usage is TRBJ2-3; TRBD1 might be the D (5 bases). The CDR3 is made up of 14 amino acids. V was cut by 0 bases and J by 1 base, with 5 bases left in between. Germline V lookup: CDR1 SGHTA, CDR2 FQGTGA.

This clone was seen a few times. The DNA for the CDR3 is TGTGCCTGGAGTGTAGGCAGGGACAATACGCAGTATTTT. Its protein is CAWSVGRDNTQYF. The chain employs TRBV30 and TRBJ2-3; D is perhaps TRBD1 (6 bases). The CDR3 runs to 13 residues. V lost 0 bases and J 7 bases, leaving 11 bases between the germline ends. Looked up from germline, CDR1 is GTSNPN and CDR2 is SVGIG (reference sequence).

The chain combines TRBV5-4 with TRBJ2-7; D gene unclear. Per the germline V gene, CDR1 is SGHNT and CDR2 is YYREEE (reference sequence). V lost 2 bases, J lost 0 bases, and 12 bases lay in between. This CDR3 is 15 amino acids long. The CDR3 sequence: CASSFRTQSSYEQYF. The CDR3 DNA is TGTGCCAGCAGCTTTAGGACCCAAAGCTCCTACGAGCAGTACTTC.

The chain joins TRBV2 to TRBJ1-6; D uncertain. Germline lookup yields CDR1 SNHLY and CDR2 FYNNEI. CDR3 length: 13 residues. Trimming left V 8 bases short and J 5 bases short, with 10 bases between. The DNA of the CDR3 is TGTGCCAGCTTGAGCCCGAATAATTCACCCCTCCACTTT. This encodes CASLSPNNSPLHF.

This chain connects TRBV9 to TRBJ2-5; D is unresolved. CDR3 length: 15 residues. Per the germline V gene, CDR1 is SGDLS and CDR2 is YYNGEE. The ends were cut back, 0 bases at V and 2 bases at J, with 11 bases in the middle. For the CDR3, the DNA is TGTGCCAGCAGCGTAGCCCTCAAACCACAAGAGACCCAGTACTTC. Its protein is CASSVALKPQETQYF.

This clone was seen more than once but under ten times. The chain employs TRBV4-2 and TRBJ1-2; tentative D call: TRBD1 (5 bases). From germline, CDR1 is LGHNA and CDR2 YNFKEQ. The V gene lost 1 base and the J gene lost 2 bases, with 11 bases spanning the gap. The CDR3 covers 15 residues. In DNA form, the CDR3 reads TGTGCCAGCAGCCAAGTTAGTGACAGCAACTATGGCTACACCTTC. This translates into CASSQVSDSNYGYTF.

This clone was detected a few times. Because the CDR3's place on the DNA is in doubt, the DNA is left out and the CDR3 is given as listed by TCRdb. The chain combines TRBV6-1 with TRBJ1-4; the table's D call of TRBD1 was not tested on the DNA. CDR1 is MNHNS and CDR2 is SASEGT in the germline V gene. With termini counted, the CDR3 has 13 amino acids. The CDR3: CASVGTVFGSGNF.

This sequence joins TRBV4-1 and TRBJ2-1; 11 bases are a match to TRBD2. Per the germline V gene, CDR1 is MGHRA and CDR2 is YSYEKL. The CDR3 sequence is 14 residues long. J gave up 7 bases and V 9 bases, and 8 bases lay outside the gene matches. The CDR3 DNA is TGCGCCAGTACGGTAGCGGGGGGGCCGAATGAGCAGTTCTTC. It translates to CASTVAGGPNEQFF.

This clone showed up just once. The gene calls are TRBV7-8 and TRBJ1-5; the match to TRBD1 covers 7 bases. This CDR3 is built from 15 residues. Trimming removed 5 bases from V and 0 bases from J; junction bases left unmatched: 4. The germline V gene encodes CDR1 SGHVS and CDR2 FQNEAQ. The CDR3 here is CASSPGTVSNQPQHF. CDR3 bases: TGTGCCAGCAGCCCCGGGACAGTTAGCAATCAGCCCCAGCATTTT.

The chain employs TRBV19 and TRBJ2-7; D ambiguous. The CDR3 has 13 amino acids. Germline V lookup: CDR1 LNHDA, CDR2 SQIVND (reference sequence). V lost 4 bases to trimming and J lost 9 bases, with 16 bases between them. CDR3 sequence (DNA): TGTGCCAGTAGTACCGAACTACAGACGGGGCAGTACTTC. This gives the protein CASSTELQTGQYF.

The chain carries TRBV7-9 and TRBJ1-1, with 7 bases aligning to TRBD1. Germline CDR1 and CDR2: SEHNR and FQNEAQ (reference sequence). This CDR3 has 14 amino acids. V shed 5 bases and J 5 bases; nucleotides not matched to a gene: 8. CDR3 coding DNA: TGTGCCAGCAGCCAGGGGGGCGTAGGGACTGAAGCTTTCTTT. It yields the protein CASSQGGVGTEAFF. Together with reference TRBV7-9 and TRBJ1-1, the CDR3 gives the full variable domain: DTGVSQNPRHKITKRGQNVTFRCDPISEHNRLYWYRQTLGQGPEFLTYFQNEAQLEKSRLLSDRFSAERPKGSFSTLEIQRTEQGDSAMYLCASSQGGVGTEAFFGQGTRLTVV.

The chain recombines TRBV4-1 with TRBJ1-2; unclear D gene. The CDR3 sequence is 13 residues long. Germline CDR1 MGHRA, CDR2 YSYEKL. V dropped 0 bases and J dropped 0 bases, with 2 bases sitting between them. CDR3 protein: CASSQDPNYGYTF. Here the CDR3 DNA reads TGCGCCAGCAGCCAAGATCCTAACTATGGCTACACCTTC.

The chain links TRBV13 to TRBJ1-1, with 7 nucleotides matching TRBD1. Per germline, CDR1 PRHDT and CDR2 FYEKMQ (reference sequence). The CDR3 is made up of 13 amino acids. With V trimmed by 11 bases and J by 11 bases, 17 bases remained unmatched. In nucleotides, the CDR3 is TGTGCCCGCACAGCTCGACAGGGTTTATACGCTTTCTTT. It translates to CARTARQGLYAFF.

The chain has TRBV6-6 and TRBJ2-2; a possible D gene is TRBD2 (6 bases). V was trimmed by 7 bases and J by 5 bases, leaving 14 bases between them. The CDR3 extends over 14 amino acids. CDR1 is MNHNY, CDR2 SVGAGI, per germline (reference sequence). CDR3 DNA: TGTGCCAGCATTTTCGAGGCGGGGACCGGGGAGCTGTTTTTT. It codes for CASIFEAGTGELFF.

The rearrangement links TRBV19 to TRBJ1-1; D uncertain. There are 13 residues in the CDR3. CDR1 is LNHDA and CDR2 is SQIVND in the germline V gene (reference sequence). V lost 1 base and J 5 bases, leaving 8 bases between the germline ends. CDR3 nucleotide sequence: TGTGCCAGTAGTATAGGGGAGGATACTGAAGCTTTCTTT. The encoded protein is CASSIGEDTEAFF.

DNA of the CDR3: TGTGCCAGCAGCCTGCGTTCCACGGTTAATCAGCCCCAGCATTTT. As protein: CASSLRSTVNQPQHF. The V and J genes are TRBV5-6 and TRBJ1-5; D is undetermined. The ends were cut back, 4 bases at V and 4 bases at J, with 15 bases in the middle. Germline values: CDR1 SGHDT, CDR2 YYEEEE. CDR3 length equals 15 residues.

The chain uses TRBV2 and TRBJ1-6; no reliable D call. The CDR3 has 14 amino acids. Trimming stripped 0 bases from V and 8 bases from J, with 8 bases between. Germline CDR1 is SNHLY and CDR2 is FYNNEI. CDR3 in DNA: TGTGCCAGCAGTGAAGCCCGGACCGATTCACCCCTCCACTTT. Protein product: CASSEARTDSPLHF.

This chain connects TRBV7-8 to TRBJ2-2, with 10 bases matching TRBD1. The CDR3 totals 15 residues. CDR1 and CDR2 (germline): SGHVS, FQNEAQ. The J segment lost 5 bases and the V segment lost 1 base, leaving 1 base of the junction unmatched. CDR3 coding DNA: TGTGCCAGCAGCTTAGGGGGACAGGGGACCGGGGAGCTGTTTTTT. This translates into CASSLGGQGTGELFF.

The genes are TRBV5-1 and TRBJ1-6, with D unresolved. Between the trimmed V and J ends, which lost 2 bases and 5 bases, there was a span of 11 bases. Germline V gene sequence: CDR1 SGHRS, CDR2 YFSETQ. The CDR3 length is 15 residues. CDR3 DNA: TGCGCCAGCAGCTTCTCGGACCTCCATAATTCACCCCTCCACTTT. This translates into CASSFSDLHNSPLHF.

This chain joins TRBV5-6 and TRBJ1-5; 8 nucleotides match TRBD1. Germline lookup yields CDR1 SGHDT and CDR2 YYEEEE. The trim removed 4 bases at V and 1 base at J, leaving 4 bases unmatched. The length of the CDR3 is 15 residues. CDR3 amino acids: CASSQGTGSNQPQHF. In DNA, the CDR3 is TGTGCCAGCAGCCAAGGGACAGGAAGCAATCAGCCCCAGCATTTT.

CDR3 sequence reads: CASRVTKQGANYGYTF. In nucleotides, the CDR3 is TGTGCCAGCAGGGTTACGAAGCAGGGGGCTAACTATGGCTACACCTTC. The chain has TRBV5-4 and TRBJ1-2, with 7 positions matching TRBD1. The germline CDR1 and CDR2 sequences are SGHNT and YYREEE (reference sequence). V shed 5 bases, J shed 0 bases, and the junction held 10 bases outside the gene matches. This CDR3 is built from 16 residues. Using reference TRBV5-4 and TRBJ1-2 for the parts outside the CDR3, the full variable domain is ETGVTQSPTHLIKTRGQQVTLRCSSQSGHNTVSWYQQALGQGPQFIFQYYREEENGRGNFPPRFSGLQFPNYSSELNVNALELDDSALYLCASRVTKQGANYGYTFGSGTRLTVV.

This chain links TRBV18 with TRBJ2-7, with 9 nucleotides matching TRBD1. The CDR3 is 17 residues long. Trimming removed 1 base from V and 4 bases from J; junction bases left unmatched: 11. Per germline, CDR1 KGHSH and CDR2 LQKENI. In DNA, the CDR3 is TGTGCCAGCTCACCACTTGCGCCGGGACAGGGAAGATACGAGCAGTACTTC. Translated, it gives CASSPLAPGQGRYEQYF.

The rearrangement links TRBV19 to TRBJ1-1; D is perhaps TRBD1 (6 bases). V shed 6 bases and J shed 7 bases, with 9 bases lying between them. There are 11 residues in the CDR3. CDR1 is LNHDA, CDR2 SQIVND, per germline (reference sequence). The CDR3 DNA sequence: TGTGCCAGTAGGCGGGGGCGTGAAGCTTTCTTT. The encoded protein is CASRRGREAFF.

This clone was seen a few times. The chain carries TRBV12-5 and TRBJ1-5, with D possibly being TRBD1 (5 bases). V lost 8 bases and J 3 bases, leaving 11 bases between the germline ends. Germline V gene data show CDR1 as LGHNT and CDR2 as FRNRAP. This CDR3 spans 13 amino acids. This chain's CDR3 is CASQGSFNQPQHF. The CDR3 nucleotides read TGTGCTAGTCAGGGCAGCTTCAATCAGCCCCAGCATTTT.

The CDR3 here is CASSTRTGANNSPLHF. Here the CDR3 DNA reads TGTGCCAGTAGCACCCGGACAGGGGCCAATAATTCACCCCTCCACTTT. The gene calls are TRBV19 and TRBJ1-6, with 9 bases identical to TRBD1. The V gene end was trimmed by 6 bases and the J gene end by 5 bases; junction bases not matched to a gene: 8. The CDR3 extends over 16 amino acids. The germline V gene encodes CDR1 LNHDA and CDR2 SQIVND (reference sequence).

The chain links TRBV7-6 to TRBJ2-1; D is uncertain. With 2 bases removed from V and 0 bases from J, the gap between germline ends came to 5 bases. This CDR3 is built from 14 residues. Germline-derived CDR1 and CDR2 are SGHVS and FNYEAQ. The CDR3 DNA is TGTGCCAGCAGCTTACCTAGCTCCTACAATGAGCAGTTCTTC. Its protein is CASSLPSSYNEQFF. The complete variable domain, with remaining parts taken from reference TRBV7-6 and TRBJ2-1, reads GAGVSQSPRYKVTKRGQDVALRCDPISGHVSLYWYRQALGQGPEFLTYFNYEAQQDKSGLPNDRFSAERPEGSISTLTIQRTEQRDSAMYRCASSLPSSYNEQFFGPGTRLTVL.

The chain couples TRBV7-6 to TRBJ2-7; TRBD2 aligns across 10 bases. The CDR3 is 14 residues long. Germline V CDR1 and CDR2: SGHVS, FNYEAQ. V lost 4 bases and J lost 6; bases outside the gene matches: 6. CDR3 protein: CASSSGAGGVEQYF. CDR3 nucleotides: TGTGCCAGCAGCTCTGGAGCGGGGGGGGTCGAGCAGTACTTC.